Following are 26 T cell receptor beta chains from one sample sequenced in a study of cytomegalovirus exposure and HLA in healthy donors. Only in-frame clones appear in the TCRdb table, and some are missing; sequencing was by immunoSEQ multiplex PCR. Of about 150,000 clones listed, about 86% were seen once; the top ten hold 2.1%. Sequencing was carried out using PBMCs. All receptors come from a human donor in good health.

The V and J genes are TRBV27 and TRBJ2-7; D possibly corresponds to TRBD2 (5 bases). The germline gives CDR1 MNHEY, CDR2 SMNVEV (reference sequence). Trimming left V 3 bases short and J 7 bases short, with 10 bases between. CDR3 length equals 12 residues. The CDR3 reads CASSLGSGEQYF. The CDR3 DNA reads as TGTGCCAGCAGTTTGGGGTCGGGAGAGCAGTACTTC.

The V gene is TRBV6-1, the J gene TRBJ1-5; 8 bases map to TRBD1. Trimming removed 4 bases from V and 6 bases from J; junction bases left unmatched: 5. Germline-derived CDR1 and CDR2 are MNHNS and SASEGT. The CDR3 has 14 residues. The CDR3 coding sequence is TGTGCCAGCAGTGGCGGACAGGGTCCTCAGCCCCAGCATTTT. Translated, it gives CASSGGQGPQPQHF.

This chain joins TRBV4-3 and TRBJ1-1, with a tentative D call TRBD1 (6 bases). Trimming pared 7 bases from V and 1 base from J, leaving 19 bases between. Germline V gene data show CDR1 as LGHNA and CDR2 as YSLEER. The CDR3 spans 16 residues. CDR3 region: CASTSNRAGENTEAFF. CDR3 nucleotides: TGCGCCAGCACCTCGAACAGGGCTGGGGAGAACACTGAAGCTTTCTTT.

The chain employs TRBV15 and TRBJ2-7; D may be TRBD2 (7 bases). The CDR3 totals 14 residues. Germline CDR1 LNHNV, CDR2 YYDKDF (reference sequence). V lost 5 bases, J lost 3 bases, and 14 bases lay in between. CDR3 nucleotides: TGTGCCACCAGCCTGGGGCGGGGGCACTACGAGCAGTACTTC. Amino acid sequence: CATSLGRGHYEQYF.

CDR3 residues: CASSLWDRGGTEAFF. CDR3 DNA: TGTGCCAGCAGTTTATGGGACAGGGGGGGGACTGAAGCTTTCTTT. V usage is TRBV28 and J usage is TRBJ1-1; TRBD1 aligns across 10 bases. Germline V lookup: CDR1 MDHEN, CDR2 SYDVKM. The junction had 3 bases not matched to a gene; V was cut back by 0 bases and J by 5 bases. The CDR3 consists of 15 residues.

This clone appeared a few times. The chain has TRBV30 and TRBJ1-5; unclear D gene. V shed 2 bases and J shed 3 bases, with 8 bases lying between them. The CDR3 runs to 13 residues. Germline CDR1 is GTSNPN and CDR2 is SVGIG (reference sequence). The CDR3 DNA follows: TGTGCCTGGAGTCGCAGGAACAATCAGCCCCAGCATTTT. Translated: CAWSRRNNQPQHF. The complete variable domain, with remaining parts taken from reference TRBV30 and TRBJ1-5, reads SQTIHQWPATLVQPVGSPLSLECTVEGTSNPNLYWYRQAAGRGLQLLFYSVGIGQISSEVPQNLSASRPQDRQFILSSKKLLLSDSGFYLCAWSRRNNQPQHFGDGTRLSIL.

The chain joins TRBV5-6 to TRBJ1-2, with 7 bases lining up with TRBD1. This CDR3 is 14 amino acids long. The V and J ends lost 7 bases and 3 bases, in that order; junction bases with no gene match: 9. Per the germline V gene, CDR1 is SGHDT and CDR2 is YYEEEE. The CDR3 spells CASGQMGTDYGYTF. The CDR3 DNA is TGTGCCAGCGGCCAGATGGGGACAGACTATGGCTACACCTTC.

The rearrangement joins TRBV18 to TRBJ2-2; 12 nucleotides line up with TRBD1. V was pared by 1 base and J by 2 bases, with 2 bases of the junction left unmatched. CDR3 length equals 17 residues. Germline values: CDR1 KGHSH, CDR2 LQKENI. The CDR3: CASSPQGQGANTGELFF. The CDR3, as DNA: TGTGCCAGCTCACCACAGGGACAGGGGGCAAACACCGGGGAGCTGTTTTTT.

The chain employs TRBV6-5 and TRBJ1-2, with D tentatively TRBD1 (5 bases). Trimming cost V 0 bases and J 3 bases, with 5 bases left between them. CDR1 is MNHEY and CDR2 is SVGAGI in the germline V gene. This CDR3 is 13 amino acids long. For the CDR3, the DNA is TGTGCCAGCAGTTACTCAGGGGACTATGGCTACACCTTC. This translates into CASSYSGDYGYTF.

This clone appeared a few times. J is TRBJ1-6 and V is TRBV27, with 12 bases that match TRBD1. The germline CDR1 and CDR2 sequences are MNHEY and SMNVEV (reference sequence). Germline trimming cut 6 bases from V and 5 bases from J; bases unmatched to any gene: 5. This CDR3 spans 16 amino acids. The CDR3 protein is CASRRGQGANNSPLHF. CDR3 nucleotides: TGTGCCAGCAGACGGGGACAGGGGGCCAATAATTCACCCCTCCACTTT.

V usage is TRBV7-8 and J usage is TRBJ2-5; 7 positions agree with TRBD1. The germline V gene encodes CDR1 SGHVS and CDR2 FQNEAQ. After removal of 0 bases from V and 5 bases from J, the junction contained 3 bases not matched to a gene. This CDR3 region has 14 residues. In nucleotides, the CDR3 is TGTGCCAGCAGCTTAGCGACAGGGATCGAGACCCAGTACTTC. This gives the protein CASSLATGIETQYF.

V is TRBV2 and J is TRBJ2-1, with 7 bases matching TRBD1. Germline V gives CDR1 SNHLY, CDR2 FYNNEI. The CDR3 runs 14 residues. V trimming: 8 bases; J trimming: 4 bases; junction bases outside the gene matches: 8. CDR3 nucleotide sequence: TGTGCCAGCCTACCGGGACAGTCATACAATGAGCAGTTCTTC. It yields the protein CASLPGQSYNEQFF.

The gene calls are TRBV7-8 and TRBJ2-7; 13 nucleotides agree with TRBD2. This CDR3 contains 16 residues. Trimming cost V 4 bases and J 2 bases; bases outside gene matches: 5. CDR1 is SGHVS, CDR2 FQNEAQ, per germline. Here the CDR3 reads CASSWGLAGTTYEQYF. In nucleotides, the CDR3 is TGTGCCAGCAGCTGGGGACTAGCGGGAACCACCTACGAGCAGTACTTC.

The chain joins TRBV7-3 to TRBJ2-6; 8 positions agree with TRBD2. With V trimmed by 6 bases and J by 0 bases, 7 bases remained unmatched. CDR3 length equals 17 residues. Looked up from germline, CDR1 is SGHTA and CDR2 is FQGTGA. CDR3: CASRPTSGGSGANVLTF. DNA of the CDR3: TGTGCCAGCAGGCCAACTAGCGGAGGCTCTGGGGCCAACGTCCTGACTTTC.

The genes are TRBV6-1 and TRBJ2-2; no clear D gene. V lost 7 bases to trimming and J lost 7 bases, with 7 bases between them. Looked up from germline, CDR1 is MNHNS and CDR2 is SASEGT. The CDR3 is 11 residues long. The CDR3 loop reads CASIKFGELFF. The CDR3 nucleotides read TGTGCCAGCATTAAATTCGGGGAGCTGTTTTTT.

The chain employs TRBV11-2 and TRBJ2-1; D is perhaps TRBD1 (5 bases). Germline CDR1 and CDR2: SGHAT and FQNNGV. CDR3 size: 15 residues. V was trimmed by 5 bases and J by 4 bases, leaving 15 bases between them. CDR3 in DNA: TGTGCCAGCAGCCTCCTTAGGGGCAGGTACAATGAGCAGTTCTTC. It encodes CASSLLRGRYNEQFF.

The chain couples TRBV5-4 to TRBJ2-3; TRBD1 might be the D (5 bases). This CDR3 region has 14 residues. CDR1 is SGHNT and CDR2 is YYREEE in the germline V gene (reference sequence). V was pared by 0 bases and J by 0 bases, with 5 bases between. The CDR3 sequence: CASSLEGSTDTQYF. In DNA, the CDR3 is TGTGCCAGCAGCTTGGAGGGGAGCACAGATACGCAGTATTTT.

This rearrangement joins TRBV6-5 to TRBJ2-1; D is perhaps TRBD1 (6 bases). Trimming removed 6 bases at V and 6 bases at J, with 15 bases between. CDR1 is MNHEY, CDR2 SVGAGI, per germline. The CDR3 consists of 14 residues. The CDR3 region is CASRPPTGSNEQFF. The CDR3 DNA sequence: TGTGCCAGCAGGCCACCTACAGGGTCCAATGAGCAGTTCTTC.

J is TRBJ2-7 and V is TRBV7-2, with a tentative D call TRBD1 (6 bases). This CDR3 has 17 residues. The germline V gene has CDR1 SGHTA and CDR2 FQGNSA. Trimming removed 1 base from V and 6 bases from J, with 22 bases in between. The chain's CDR3 is CASSLGDRVGLRGEQYF. The CDR3 DNA reads as TGTGCCAGCAGCTTAGGCGATAGGGTAGGACTCAGGGGCGAGCAGTACTTC.

This chain uses TRBV18 with TRBJ1-4, with 7 bases aligning to TRBD1. V shed 5 bases, J shed 4 bases, and the junction held 7 bases outside the gene matches. CDR1 and CDR2 from the germline V gene are KGHSH and LQKENI. The CDR3 runs to 15 residues. As DNA, the CDR3 is TGTGCCAGCTCATTCTCCGGGACAGATAATGAAAAACTGTTTTTT. Its protein product is CASSFSGTDNEKLFF.

This clone was seen only a few times. J is TRBJ1-2 and V is TRBV2; 11 bases match TRBD1. Germline V CDR1 and CDR2: SNHLY, FYNNEI. The CDR3 loop spans 14 amino acids. V gave up 7 bases and J gave up 0 bases; unmatched junction bases: 1. CDR3 sequence reads: CASKGQGANYGYTF. The CDR3 region has the DNA TGTGCCAGCAAGGGACAGGGGGCTAACTATGGCTACACCTTC.

In DNA form, the CDR3 reads TGTGCCAGCAGTGAACGGGAGACCCAGTACTTC. Encoded protein: CASSERETQYF. This chain connects TRBV6-1 to TRBJ2-5; D remains ambiguous. Germline V lookup: CDR1 MNHNS, CDR2 SASEGT. CDR3 size: 11 residues. V dropped 2 bases and J dropped 5 bases, with 3 bases sitting between them.

A remark on this clone: A much larger clone differs from this one at a single base, so this may be a read error. Other DNA variants within this sample encode the same CDR3. The DNA for the CDR3 is TGTGCCAGCAGTGAAAGCCCTAGCTCTGGAAACACCATATATTTT. Translation gives CASSESPSSGNTIYF. V is TRBV6-1 and J is TRBJ1-3; D not resolved. V was cut by 2 bases and J by 0 bases, with 8 bases left in between. CDR3 length: 15 residues. Germline CDR1 MNHNS, CDR2 SASEGT.

V gene TRBV30 combines with J gene TRBJ1-3; 10 bases line up with TRBD1. With 5 bases clipped from V and 0 bases from J, the junction kept 4 bases outside the gene matches. The CDR3 contains 15 residues. The germline V gene has CDR1 GTSNPN and CDR2 SVGIG (reference sequence). The CDR3 protein is CAWGTGVSSGNTIYF. For the CDR3, the DNA is TGTGCCTGGGGGACAGGGGTAAGCTCTGGAAACACCATATATTTT.

J is TRBJ1-1 and V is TRBV7-9; tentative D call: TRBD1 (6 bases). V was pared by 4 bases and J by 2 bases, with 11 bases between. This CDR3 has 14 residues. Germline lookup yields CDR1 SEHNR and CDR2 FQNEAQ (reference sequence). DNA for the CDR3: TGTGCCAGCAGCTCACAGGGCTCAAACACTGAAGCTTTCTTT. Amino acids: CASSSQGSNTEAFF.

The rearrangement uses TRBV2 and TRBJ2-7; TRBD2 matches 9 bases. Germline trimming cut 4 bases from V and 4 bases from J; bases unmatched to any gene: 5. The CDR3 sequence is 14 residues long. Germline assignment: CDR1 SNHLY and CDR2 FYNNEI. The CDR3 here is CASSVNLAGYEQYF. CDR3 nucleotide sequence: TGTGCCAGCAGTGTGAATCTAGCGGGATACGAGCAGTACTTC.